The clone carrying this T cell receptor beta chain was observed many times. Its antigen is still unknown. The data were obtained in a study of Graves' ophthalmopathy and Graves' hyperthyroidism. General study findings and limits: Thyroid clonotypes that were expanded above 0.001 frequency mostly also appeared in blood.

Under 3 months in duration, the ophthalmopathy in affected donors had moderate-to-severe activity, CAS ≥3 and NOSPECS ≥4. The CDR3 consists of 15 residues. Trimming removed 0 bases from V and 6 bases from J; junction bases left unmatched: 6. Germline CDR1 is LNHNV and CDR2 is YYDKDF (reference sequence). Investigators amplified TCR beta CDR3 regions from RNA transcripts. The library came from an HTBI-primed first-round RT-PCR and a second-round multiplex PCR. A single record per CDR3 protein comes from TCRdb applying MiXCR to the multiplex PCR reads. The data contain hundreds of thousands of distinct CDR3 sequences, about two fifths of them seen just once; the ten biggest clones take up over 2.5%.

The sample consisted of peripheral blood. This rearrangement joins TRBV15 to TRBJ2-5; 8 nucleotides line up with TRBD2. The sequence was collected from an adult man with Graves' ophthalmopathy. The CDR3 region is CATSREGGGRKTQYF. The CDR3 nucleotides read TGTGCCACCAGCAGAGAAGGCGGGGGGAGGAAGACCCAGTACTTC.